Sequencing of this T cell receptor (beta chain) was carried out in a study of cytomegalovirus exposure and HLA in healthy donors (dated by TCRdb to about 2017). In the study overall: An earlier analysis of roughly 570 of the donors reported about 260 Gb of sequence data and 117 million unique TCR beta sequences obtained from approximately 180 million T cells. An early release covering about 600 HLA-typed donors comprised approximately 290 gigabases of sequencing data and roughly 85 million unique TCR sequences. Of the 350 to 400 genotyped donors, roughly 80% fell in the genetic ancestry cluster associated with self-reported Caucasian donors. The study aimed to test whether signatures of past pathogen exposure could be identified by cataloging public T cell receptors. The T cell repertoires of roughly 660 subjects were profiled by immunosequencing and related to cytomegalovirus serostatus. In addition to the first cohort of 650 to 750 subjects, a separate validation cohort of approximately 120 different subjects was used. The study combined high-throughput TCR immunosequencing, statistical association of individual TCRs with disease status, and machine learning to predict cytomegalovirus infection status. In a later analysis, previously published TCR beta repertoires from 666 donors were re-analyzed and high-resolution HLA genotyping was added so that TCR occurrence patterns could be studied. Rather than using new phenotypic data, the later analysis identified candidate immune exposures from TCR beta sequences and from how often those sequences occurred across donors. An earlier analysis of some 500 of the donors applied high-throughput TCR beta sequencing to assess whether each TCR beta V gene segment acted as functional or pseudogenic. Donor age, sex, ethnicity and CMV serostatus were collected together with the repertoire data. A later genetic analysis used genome-wide SNP genotypes for 398 of the 666 donors, treating that subset as a discovery cohort. Every discovery cohort repertoire had been produced on one sequencing platform. Both class I and class II loci were covered by HLA typing, at four-digit resolution. The number of donors typed differed by locus, with about 629-630 for A, B, C, DRB1 and DQB1, about 500 for DQA1, about 610 for DPA1, and some 440 for DPB1. Because of strong linkage in the cohort, roughly five DR-DQ haplotypes were treated as single units for association and clustering. Among 398 genotyped donors of the cohort, an average of around 240,000 unique TCR beta nucleotide sequences were sequenced per donor, 15% to 20% of them non-productive. Summary of the overall study and its limitations: A further reported finding was that TCR beta sequences accurately predicted the HLA-A and HLA-B alleles for most subjects in the first cohort. Some IMGT-functional V segments, including TRBV6-2 and TRBV6-3, could not be distinguished by the 87-base-pair reads and were therefore excluded. In a later analysis, HLA-associated TCR beta chains were found to be more clonally expanded and to have lower generation probabilities than equally common non-associated chains. Three of the identified cytomegalovirus-associated TCR beta chains were confirmed in vitro to be specific for cytomegalovirus antigens. In a later analysis, most CMV-associated TCR beta chains were found to appear HLA-restricted, with HLA associations seemingly driven largely by CMV exposure. In a later genetic analysis, fewer N-insertions in productive TCRs were reported among donors in an Asian-associated ancestry cluster than the approximately 710-donor mean. According to a later analysis, parvovirus B19, influenza, CMV and Epstein-Barr virus appeared linked to several top co-occurrence clusters. Roughly uniform sequencing depth across donors was assumed in presence/absence analyses, although this assumption may not hold. A cluster of highly shared sequence variants was judged likely to represent a technical artifact of the sequencing pipeline. A later analysis associated about 18,000 TCR beta sequences with specific HLA alleles at a false discovery rate of 0.05. Most TCR sequences were observed very rarely across donors, whereas some public TCRs were present in many individuals. Cytomegalovirus status was reported to be diagnosed by the classifier with high specificity and sensitivity in both the original and validation cohorts. Assigning TCR associations to individual alleles was difficult when HLA alleles, especially DR and DQ, strongly co-occurred. HLA typing was unavailable for some donors at each locus, so association tests used only the typed subset. Immune exposure information for the cohort was limited to CMV serostatus. According to the authors, the approach could potentially be generalized to other disease states and immunological phenotypes. In an earlier analysis of some 500 of the donors, most TCR beta V segments were observed in productive rearrangements about 90% or about 30% of the time, broadly matching IMGT annotations. A later genetic analysis associated a missense DCLRE1C variant with V-gene and J-gene trimming of TCR beta chains, and an independent cohort replicated the association. Linkage disequilibrium might explain the correlated functional status among segregating V segments, but an unknown experimental factor could not be excluded. The study gave a list of under 200 TCR beta chains associated with cytomegalovirus. According to a later analysis, TCR association rates differed among HLA loci, with DRB1 alleles showing the most associated TCRs and HLA-C alleles showing the fewest. Roughly 15 rarely observed V segments, including chromosome 9 orphons, were excluded from the earlier analysis of almost 600 of the donors because counts were too low. The cohort was sequenced for TCR beta chains only, and without alpha or paired-chain data the features that could be detected were limited.

The library was made by the immunoSEQ multiplex PCR assay. For the multiplex PCR, a mixture combining 60 forward primers for TCR Vbeta segments and 13 reverse primers for TCR Jbeta segments was used. The CDR3 region of rearranged TCR beta genes was amplified from genomic DNA with a multiplex PCR assay. The amplified TCR beta libraries were sequenced on the Illumina HiSeq System as 87-base-pair reads. In the paper's pipeline: Across the roughly 700 repertoires, a later analysis counted 78 million or so unique TCR beta chains, roughly 11 million of which were shared by at least two donors. Raw reads were error-corrected and collapsed into unique sequences by a nearest-neighbor algorithm in which closely related sequences were merged to remove PCR and sequencing errors. To assign V, D and J gene segments, CDR3 sequences were aligned to IMGT reference sequences. For a sequence to be retained, at least a six-nucleotide match to both a V gene segment and a J gene segment was required. A rearrangement was called productive if the CDR3 had no stop codons and remained in frame with V and J, and every other rearrangement was called non-productive. CDR3 was defined by IMGT convention, running from the second conserved V-encoded cysteine to the conserved J-encoded phenylalanine. The earlier analysis of about 570 of the donors excluded any sequence lacking an unambiguous match to a single V gene segment. An earlier analysis of just under 600 of the donors called V segments functional above 56.7% productive rearrangements and segregating when the between-donor standard deviation exceeded 5%. To diagnose cytomegalovirus status from the catalog of TCR beta chain sequences, a statistical classification framework was built. In a later analysis, V and J genes were assigned by comparing TCR nucleotide sequences against IMGT/GENE-DB human TR gene sequences. A later analysis assigned CDR3 sequences and most-parsimonious VDJ recombination scenarios with the TCRdist pipeline. In a later analysis, every TCR beta chain was defined by the combination of its CDR3 amino acid sequence and its V-gene family, and reads without a unique V-gene family were dropped. As a way to deal with suspected cross-contamination and a sequencing artifact, a later analysis dropped hundreds of nucleotide sequences that were highly shared and had low generation probability. A later analysis calculated a clonal expansion index for each public chain from normalized within-repertoire ranks of inferred template counts. In a later analysis, generation probabilities were computed with a VDJ recombination model fitted to out-of-frame rearrangements, and the resulting probabilities were checked against IGoR. In a later analysis, TCR-TCR, TCR-HLA and TCR-CMV co-occurrence was scored with hypergeometric tests, and a repertoire-size bias correction was applied to TCR pairs. False discovery rates were estimated in a later analysis by permuting HLA or CMV assignments 20 times. In a later analysis, co-occurring TCRs were grouped using DBSCAN, and TCRdist sequence similarity was added for clustering within HLA-allele-positive subsets. For co-occurrence clustering, repertoires with fewer than 30,000 or more than 120,000 public chains were excluded, along with five repertoires with anomalous nucleotide sharing. TCRdb re-hosts the immuneACCESS table, in-frame sequences only. Its copies lack some clones; in the studies checked, an unresolved V gene accounts for under half of them, and the cause for the rest is not known. For V, J and clone size, that table is used; D and trimming come from the DNA. Within this sample are around 110,000 clones, with 9% to 10% of them counted one time only. Approximately 3% of the sample rests with the top ten.

The cohort consisted of 600 or so healthy bone marrow donors. At the time of sampling, every cohort member was nominally healthy, though immune exposures that went unrecorded were likely present. The donor tested CMV seronegative, placing the donor among the 350 or so seronegative members of the cohort. A peripheral blood sample was collected from each donor, and TCR beta sequencing was performed on peripheral blood mononuclear cells. Genomic DNA was extracted from the blood cell samples with the Qiagen DNeasy Blood Extraction Kit. This clone was seen more than once but under ten times. Its antigen is not yet known. Base qualities were left out, and no much larger clone turns up one base away. V is reduced by 7 bases and J by 4 bases, leaving a spacing of 19 bases between them. Looking up the germline V gene yields CDR1 MGHRA and CDR2 YSYEKL. The CDR3 covers 16 residues, taking in both the cysteine and the phenylalanine. The kept DNA is CDR3 alone, 48 bases in frame from the first base.

The rearranged segments are TRBV4-1 and TRBJ2-2, and possibly TRBD2, on 7 matching bases. The source is a man aged 30 to 39 in good health and CMV-seronegative. The sample was PBMCs. The DNA sequence follows: TGCGCCAGCATAGCAGGGGAGGGGTGGGGCACCGGGGAGCTGTTTTTT. Its translation is CASIAGEGWGTGELFF.